A selection of T cell receptor beta chains follows, all from one sample in a study of identifying expanded T cells in peripheral blood. TCRdb keeps only in-frame clones here, not all; method: immunoSEQ multiplex PCR. This table has more than 75,000 clones, 88% appearing once. What was sequenced was blood. All receptors derive from a person aged 18 to 75 in good health. Each CDR3 is given with its conserved first and last residue. Fields, in order: V gene, D gene, clone size, J gene, CDR3 DNA, CDR3 protein. The D gene is left open where the match is weak. Size is omitted from some rows. Given values are once, few, many or a class for expanded clones.

TRBV30,TRBD1,-,TRBJ2-7,TGTGCCTGGAGGGCAGGGGGCAGCTACGAGCAGTACTTC,CAWRAGGSYEQYF
TRBV10-3,TRBD1,-,TRBJ2-7,TGTGCCATCAGCCCAGGGGGCGGCTACGAGCAGTACTTC,CAISPGGGYEQYF
TRBV29-1,-,-,TRBJ2-5,TGCAGCGTTGCAGGTCTCGAGACCCAGTACTTC,CSVAGLETQYF
TRBV7-2,TRBD2,-,TRBJ2-2,TGTGCCTTTACTCCCGGGGGGACCGGGGAGCTGTTTTTT,CAFTPGGTGELFF
TRBV6-4,-,-,TRBJ2-3,TGTGCCAGCAGTGAAGGGGGACACACAGATACGCAGTATTTT,CASSEGGHTDTQYF
TRBV29-1,-,once,TRBJ1-2,TGCAGCGTTGTCCCCAAGGGTTTTGACTATGGCTACACCTTC,CSVVPKGFDYGYTF
TRBV28,-,-,TRBJ1-2,TGTGCCAGCAGACACACAGGGCGTTATGGCTACACCTTC,CASRHTGRYGYTF
TRBV4-1,-,-,TRBJ2-7,TGCGCCAGCAGCCAAAGGGTAGCGGCCTACGAGCAGTACTTC,CASSQRVAAYEQYF
TRBV4-1,-,-,TRBJ1-1,TGCGCCAGCAGCCGAACAGGGATGAACACTGAAGCTTTCTTT,CASSRTGMNTEAFF
TRBV5-4,-,-,TRBJ2-7,TGTGCCAGCAGCCAAGAGGCTAGCTCCTCCTACGAGCAGTACTTC,CASSQEASSSYEQYF
TRBV5-8,TRBD1,-,TRBJ1-6,TGTGCCAGCAGCCGACAGGGGTCAAGCTCCTATAATTCACCCCTCCACTTT,CASSRQGSSSYNSPLHF